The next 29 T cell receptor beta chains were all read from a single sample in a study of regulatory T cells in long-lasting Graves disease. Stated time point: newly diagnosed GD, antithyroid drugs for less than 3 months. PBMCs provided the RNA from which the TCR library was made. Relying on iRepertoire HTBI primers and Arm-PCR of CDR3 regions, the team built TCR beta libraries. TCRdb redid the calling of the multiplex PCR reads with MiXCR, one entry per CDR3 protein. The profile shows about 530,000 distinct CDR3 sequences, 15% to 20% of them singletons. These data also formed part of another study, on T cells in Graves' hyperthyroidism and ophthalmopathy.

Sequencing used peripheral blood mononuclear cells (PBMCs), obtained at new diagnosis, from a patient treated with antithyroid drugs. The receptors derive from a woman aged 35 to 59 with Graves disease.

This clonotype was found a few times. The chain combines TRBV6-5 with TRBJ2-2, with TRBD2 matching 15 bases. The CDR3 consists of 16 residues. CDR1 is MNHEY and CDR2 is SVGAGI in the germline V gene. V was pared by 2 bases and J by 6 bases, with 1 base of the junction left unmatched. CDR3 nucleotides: TGTGCCAGCAGTTACAGGACTAGCGGGGGGGCCGGGGAGCTGTTTTTT. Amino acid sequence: CASSYRTSGGAGELFF.

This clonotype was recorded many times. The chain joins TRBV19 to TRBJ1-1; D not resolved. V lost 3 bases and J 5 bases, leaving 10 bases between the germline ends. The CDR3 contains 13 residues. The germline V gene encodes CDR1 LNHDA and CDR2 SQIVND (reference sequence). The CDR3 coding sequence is TGTGCCAGTAGTATGACGGCGAGTACTGAAGCTTTCTTT. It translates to CASSMTASTEAFF.

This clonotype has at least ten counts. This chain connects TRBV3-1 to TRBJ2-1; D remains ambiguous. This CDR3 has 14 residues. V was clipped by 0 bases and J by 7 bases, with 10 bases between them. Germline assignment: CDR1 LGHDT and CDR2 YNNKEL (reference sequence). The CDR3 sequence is CASSQEGVGNEQFF. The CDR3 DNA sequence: TGTGCCAGCAGCCAAGAAGGCGTCGGGAATGAGCAGTTCTTC.

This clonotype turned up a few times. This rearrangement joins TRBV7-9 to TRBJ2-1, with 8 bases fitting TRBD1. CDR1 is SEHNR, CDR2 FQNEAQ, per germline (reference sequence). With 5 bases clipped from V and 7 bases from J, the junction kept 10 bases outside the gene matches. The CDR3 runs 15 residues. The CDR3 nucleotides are TGTGCCAGCAGCGCCTCAGGGGGCGCTGGGAATGAGCAGTTCTTC. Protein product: CASSASGGAGNEQFF.

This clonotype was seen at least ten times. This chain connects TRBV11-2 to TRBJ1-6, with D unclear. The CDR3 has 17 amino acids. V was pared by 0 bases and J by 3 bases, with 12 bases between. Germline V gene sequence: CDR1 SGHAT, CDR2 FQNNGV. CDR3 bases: TGTGCCAGCAGCTTAGAACCGCCAGGCGACTATAATTCACCCCTCCACTTT. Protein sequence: CASSLEPPGDYNSPLHF.

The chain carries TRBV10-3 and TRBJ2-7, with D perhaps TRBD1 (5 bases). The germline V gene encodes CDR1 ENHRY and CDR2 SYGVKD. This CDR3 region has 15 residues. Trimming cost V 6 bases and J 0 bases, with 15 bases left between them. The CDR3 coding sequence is TGTGCCATCAGCCTGGACATGACGAGCTCCTACGAGCAGTACTTC. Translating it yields CAISLDMTSSYEQYF.

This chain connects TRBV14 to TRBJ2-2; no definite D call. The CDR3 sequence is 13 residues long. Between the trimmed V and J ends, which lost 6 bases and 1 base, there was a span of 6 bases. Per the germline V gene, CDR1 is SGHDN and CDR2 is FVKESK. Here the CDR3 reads CASRERNTGELFF. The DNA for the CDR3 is TGTGCCAGCAGAGAGAGGAACACCGGGGAGCTGTTTTTT.

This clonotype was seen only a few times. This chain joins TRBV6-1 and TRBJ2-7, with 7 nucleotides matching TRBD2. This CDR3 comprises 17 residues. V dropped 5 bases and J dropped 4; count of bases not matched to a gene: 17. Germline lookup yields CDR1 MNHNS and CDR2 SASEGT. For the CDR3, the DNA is TGTGCCAGCAGTCCTACGCCGAGCACACCCGGGGGGTACGAGCAGTACTTC. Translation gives CASSPTPSTPGGYEQYF.

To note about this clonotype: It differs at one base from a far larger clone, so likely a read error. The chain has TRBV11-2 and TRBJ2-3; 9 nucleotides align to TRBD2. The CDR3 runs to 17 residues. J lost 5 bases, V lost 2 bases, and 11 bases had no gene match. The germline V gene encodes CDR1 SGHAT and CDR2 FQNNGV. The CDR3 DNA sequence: TGTGCCAGCAGCTTAATCGGGGCGGGGGGGCCCGGAGATACGCAGTATTTT. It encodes CASSLIGAGGPGDTQYF.

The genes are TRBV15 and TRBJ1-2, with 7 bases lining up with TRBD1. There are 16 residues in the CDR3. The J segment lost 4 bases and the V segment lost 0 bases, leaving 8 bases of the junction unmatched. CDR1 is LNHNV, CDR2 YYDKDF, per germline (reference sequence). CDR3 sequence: CATSRDETGTPYGYTF. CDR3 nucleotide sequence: TGTGCCACCAGCAGAGATGAGACAGGGACCCCCTATGGCTACACCTTC.

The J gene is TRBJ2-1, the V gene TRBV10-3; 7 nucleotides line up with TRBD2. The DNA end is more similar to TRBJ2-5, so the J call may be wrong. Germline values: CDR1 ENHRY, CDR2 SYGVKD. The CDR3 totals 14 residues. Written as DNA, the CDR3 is TGTGCCATCAGGTTACTAGCGTCACAAGAGACCCAGTACTTC. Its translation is CAIRLLASQETQYF.

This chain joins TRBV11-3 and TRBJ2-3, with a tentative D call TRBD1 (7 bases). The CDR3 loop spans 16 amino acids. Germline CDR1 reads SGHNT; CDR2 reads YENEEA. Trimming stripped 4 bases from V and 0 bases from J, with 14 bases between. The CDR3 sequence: CASSSQGGSSTDTQYF. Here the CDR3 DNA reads TGTGCCAGCAGCTCTCAGGGGGGATCTAGCACAGATACGCAGTATTTT.

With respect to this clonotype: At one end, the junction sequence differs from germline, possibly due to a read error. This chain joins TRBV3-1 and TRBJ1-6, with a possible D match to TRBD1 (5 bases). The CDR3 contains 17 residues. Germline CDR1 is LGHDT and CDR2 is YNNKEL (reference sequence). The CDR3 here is CASSQGTLSSYNSPLHF. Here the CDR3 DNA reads TGCGCCAGCAGCCAAGGGACCTTATCCTCCTATAATTCACCCCTCCACTTT.

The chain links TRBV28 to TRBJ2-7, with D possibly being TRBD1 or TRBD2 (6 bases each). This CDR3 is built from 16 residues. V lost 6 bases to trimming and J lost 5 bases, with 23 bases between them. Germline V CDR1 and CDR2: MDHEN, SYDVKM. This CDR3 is CASRTGGLGQGDEQYF. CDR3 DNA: TGTGCCAGCAGAACTGGGGGGCTGGGTCAGGGCGACGAGCAGTACTTC.

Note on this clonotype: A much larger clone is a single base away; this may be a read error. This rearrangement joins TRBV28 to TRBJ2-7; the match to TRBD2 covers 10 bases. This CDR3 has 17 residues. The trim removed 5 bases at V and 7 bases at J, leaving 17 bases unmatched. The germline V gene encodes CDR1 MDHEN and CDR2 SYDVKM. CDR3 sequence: CASSHLGGAGGPNEQYF. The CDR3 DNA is TGTGCCAGCAGTCACCTGGGCGGAGCGGGGGGGCCCAATGAGCAGTACTTC.

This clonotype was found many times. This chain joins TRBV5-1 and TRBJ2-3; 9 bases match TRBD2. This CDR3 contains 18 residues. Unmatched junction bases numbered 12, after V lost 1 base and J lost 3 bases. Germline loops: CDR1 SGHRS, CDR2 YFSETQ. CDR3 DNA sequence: TGCGCCAGCAGCTTGACCCATCCGACTAGCGGTGGTACAGATACGCAGTATTTT. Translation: CASSLTHPTSGGTDTQYF.

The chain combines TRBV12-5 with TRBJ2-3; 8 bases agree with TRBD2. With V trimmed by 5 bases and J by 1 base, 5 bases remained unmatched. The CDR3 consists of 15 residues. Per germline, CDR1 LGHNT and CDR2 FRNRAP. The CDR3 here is CASGPAGGGTDTQYF. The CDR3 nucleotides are TGTGCTAGTGGTCCCGCCGGGGGGGGCACAGATACGCAGTATTTT.

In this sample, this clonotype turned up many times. In DNA, the CDR3 is TGCAGTGCCCCAGGGACGAAGGAGACTAGCGGGGTAAACTCCTACAATGAGCAGTTCTTC. Its translation is CSAPGTKETSGVNSYNEQFF. The rearrangement links TRBV20-1 to TRBJ2-1; 11 bases agree with TRBD2. Germline V gene data show CDR1 as DFQATT and CDR2 as SNEGSKA (reference sequence). The V gene end was trimmed by 6 bases and the J gene end by 0 bases; junction bases not matched to a gene: 19. The CDR3 spans 20 residues.

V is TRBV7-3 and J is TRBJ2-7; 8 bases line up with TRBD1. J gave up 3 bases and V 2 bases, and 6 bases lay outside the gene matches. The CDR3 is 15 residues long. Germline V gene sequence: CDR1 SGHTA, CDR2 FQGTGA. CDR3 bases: TGTGCCAGCAGCTTAGACAGGGGAGAGTTCTACGAGCAGTACTTC. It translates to CASSLDRGEFYEQYF. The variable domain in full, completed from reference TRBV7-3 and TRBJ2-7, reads GAGVSQTPSNKVTEKGKYVELRCDPISGHTALYWYRQSLGQGPEFLIYFQGTGAADDSGLPNDRFFAVRPEGSVSTLKIQRTERGDSAVYLCASSLDRGEFYEQYFGPGTRLTVT.

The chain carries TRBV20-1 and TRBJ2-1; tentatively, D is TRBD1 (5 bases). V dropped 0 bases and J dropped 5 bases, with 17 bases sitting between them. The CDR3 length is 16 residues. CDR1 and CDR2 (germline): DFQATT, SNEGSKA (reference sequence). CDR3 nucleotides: TGCAGTGCTAGAGACTCGAGTACAGGTTGGGACAATGAGCAGTTCTTC. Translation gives CSARDSSTGWDNEQFF.

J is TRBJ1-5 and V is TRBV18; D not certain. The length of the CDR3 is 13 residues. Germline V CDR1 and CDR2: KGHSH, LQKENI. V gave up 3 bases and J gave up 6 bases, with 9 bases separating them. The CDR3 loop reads CASSPAAGQPQHF. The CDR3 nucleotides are TGTGCCAGCTCACCTGCAGCGGGTCAGCCCCAGCATTTT.

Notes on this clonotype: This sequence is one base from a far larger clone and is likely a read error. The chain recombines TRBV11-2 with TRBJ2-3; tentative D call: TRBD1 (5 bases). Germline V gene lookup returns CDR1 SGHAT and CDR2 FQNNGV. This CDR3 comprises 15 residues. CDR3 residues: CASSLITSLTDTRYF. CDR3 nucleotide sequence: TGTGCCAGCAGCTTAATAACAAGTTTGACAGATACGCGGTATTTT.

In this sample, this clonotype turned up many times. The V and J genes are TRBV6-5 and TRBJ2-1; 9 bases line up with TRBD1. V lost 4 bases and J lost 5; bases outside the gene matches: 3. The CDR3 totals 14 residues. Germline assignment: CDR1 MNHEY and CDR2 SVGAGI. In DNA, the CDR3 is TGTGCCAGCAGTTCGGGACAGGGAGACAATGAGCAGTTCTTC. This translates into CASSSGQGDNEQFF.

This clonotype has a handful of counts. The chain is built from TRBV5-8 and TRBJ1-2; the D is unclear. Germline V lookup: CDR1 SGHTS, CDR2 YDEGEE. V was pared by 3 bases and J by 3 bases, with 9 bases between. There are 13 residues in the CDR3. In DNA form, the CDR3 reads TGTGCCAGCAGCTCAGCGAGCTACTATGGCTACACCTTC. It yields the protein CASSSASYYGYTF.

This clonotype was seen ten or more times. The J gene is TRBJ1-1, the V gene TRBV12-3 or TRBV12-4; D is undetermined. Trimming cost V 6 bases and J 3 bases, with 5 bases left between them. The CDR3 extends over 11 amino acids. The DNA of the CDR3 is TGTGCCAGCAGCTCAGACACTGAAGCTTTCTTT. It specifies CASSSDTEAFF.

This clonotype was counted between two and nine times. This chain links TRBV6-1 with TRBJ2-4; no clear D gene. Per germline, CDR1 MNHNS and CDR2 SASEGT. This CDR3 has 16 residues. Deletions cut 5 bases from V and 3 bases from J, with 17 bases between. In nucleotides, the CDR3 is TGTGCCAGCAGTATCCGGCCTCTTGATGTCAAAAACATTCAGTACTTC. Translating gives CASSIRPLDVKNIQYF.

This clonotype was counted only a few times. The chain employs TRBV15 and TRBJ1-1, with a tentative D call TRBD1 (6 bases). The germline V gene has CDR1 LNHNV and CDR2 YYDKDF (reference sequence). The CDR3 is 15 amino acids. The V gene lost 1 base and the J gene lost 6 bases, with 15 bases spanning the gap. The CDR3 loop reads CATSRVTWGGPEAFF. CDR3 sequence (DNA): TGTGCCACCAGCAGAGTAACCTGGGGGGGCCCTGAAGCTTTCTTT. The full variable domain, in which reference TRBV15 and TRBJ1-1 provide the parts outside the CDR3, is DAMVIQNPRYQVTQFGKPVTLSCSQTLNHNVMYWYQQKSSQAPKLLFHYYDKDFNNEADTPDNFQSRRPNTSFCFLDIRSPGLGDTAMYLCATSRVTWGGPEAFFGQGTRLTVV.

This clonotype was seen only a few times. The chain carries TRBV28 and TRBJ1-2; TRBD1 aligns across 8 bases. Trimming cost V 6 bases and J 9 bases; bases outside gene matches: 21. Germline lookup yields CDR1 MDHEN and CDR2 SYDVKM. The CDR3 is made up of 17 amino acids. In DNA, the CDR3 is TGTGCCAGCAGAATTTCCCGGGACAGGCCCCTCGGGACGAGCTACACCTTC. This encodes CASRISRDRPLGTSYTF.

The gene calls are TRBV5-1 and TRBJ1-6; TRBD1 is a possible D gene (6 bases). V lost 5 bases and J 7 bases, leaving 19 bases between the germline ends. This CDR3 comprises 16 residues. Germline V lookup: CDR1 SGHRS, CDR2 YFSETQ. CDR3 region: CASSWRGEKQNSPLHF. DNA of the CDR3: TGCGCCAGCAGTTGGAGGGGGGAAAAACAGAATTCACCCCTCCACTTT.